This T cell receptor (beta chain) is drawn from a study of tumor-infiltrating lymphocytes in primary liver carcinoma. Whole-study findings and limits: Tumor region pairs showed greater overlap than either tumor-adjacent or tumor-blood pairs did.

Germline V lookup: CDR1 SQVTM, CDR2 ANQGSEA. V was cut by 2 bases and J by 4 bases, with 23 bases left in between. The CDR3 runs 17 residues. Starting from approximately 470 ng of total RNA, TCR beta cDNA was produced with a primer in the constant region. It was through three nested multiplex PCR rounds of slightly modified ARM-PCR that TCR beta libraries arose. Rounds one and two of PCR, each of 10 cycles, were primed with TRBV1-TRBV30 forward primers and a C-beta reverse primer. TCRdb re-called the multiplex PCR reads through MiXCR, storing one row per CDR3 protein. Among 330,000 or so distinct CDR3 sequences listed, 65% were seen once. Germline DNA was extracted too, while blood RNA derived from unsorted whole blood. This clonotype was seen many times. Its antigen is undetermined.

The sequencing input was peripheral blood. The chain employs TRBV29-1 and TRBJ1-2; D not resolved. This TCR was recovered from a man aged 35 to 55 with primary liver carcinoma and hepatitis B virus infection. CDR3 nucleotides: TGCAGCGTTGAAAAGTTAAGGGCCGGCCAGAGGTCCTATGGCTACACCTTC. Its translation is CSVEKLRAGQRSYGYTF.